The clone carrying this T cell receptor beta chain was seen ten or more times. Its target is unknown. Researchers report isolating at least 6 million PBMCs per sample. Next came a second PCR, run for about 6 to 11 cycles, which used a sample-barcoded 5' primer along with a J-beta primer mix. Each TCR beta cDNA got a 12-nucleotide random molecular identifier. TCRdb recomputed calls from the 5' RACE reads with MiXCR, one row per CDR3 protein. The repertoire consists of 1.5 million or so distinct CDR3 sequences, with roughly 43% occurring once and the leading ten covering 4%. This entry comes from a study of blood T cells in healthy people across ages. Findings and limits, study-wide: It was not known whether donors were CMV positive (a possible confounder of expanded clonotype changes). When set beside aged donors, long-lived donors presented more naive CD4+ cells and higher diversity.

The sample comprised blood. This receptor was identified in a woman aged 18-29 years in good health.

The CDR3 loop reads CASSVDRLSYEQYF. CDR3 coding DNA: TGTGCCAGCAGCGTAGACCGGCTATCCTACGAGCAGTACTTC. The rearrangement joins TRBV9 to TRBJ2-7; no firm D call. The CDR3 has 14 residues. Germline lookup yields CDR1 SGDLS and CDR2 YYNGEE. Trimming removed 0 bases from V and 1 base from J, with 8 bases in between.